This T cell receptor (beta chain) was sequenced during a study of identical twins. This clonotype was observed a handful of times. From germline, CDR1 is SNHLY and CDR2 FYNNEI. The CDR3 is 14 residues long. J lost 2 bases, V lost 6 bases, and 6 bases had no gene match. TCRdb used MiXCR to reprocess the 5' RACE reads, holding one entry per CDR3 protein. This table holds some 230,000 distinct CDR3 sequences, 6.5% found once. The same sample was also used in a study of T cells expressing NK-cell markers. This second study notes: Seven of the eight sequenced donors were classified as HCMV-seropositive, and one was classified as seronegative. Several experiments added an anti-gamma-delta TCR antibody to sort only alpha-beta TCR T cells. In a group of 5 to 7 donors, dominant NKG2C+ clonotypes represented 1.0-7.0% of CD8+ T cells. One observes that, in a handful of donors, these clonotypes were also the leading ones within the CD3+CD56-NKG2C+ fraction.

This receptor was obtained from a woman under 30 in good health. This chain connects TRBV2 to TRBJ1-1, with 7 bases identical to TRBD1. The sequencing sample was made of CD8+ T cells sorted from blood. Here the CDR3 DNA reads TGTGCCAGCAGCGCGGACAGGCCCAACACTGAAGCTTTCTTT. Translated: CASSADRPNTEAFF.